The 8 T cell receptor beta chains reported below all come from one sample, sequenced in a study of control samples from healthy donors and cancer patients. TCRdb keeps only in-frame clones here, not all; method: immunoSEQ multiplex PCR. The sample yields around 170,000 clones, approximately 90% seen once. The sequencing input was blood. The receptors derive from a woman in her twenties or thirties in good health.

In its sample, this clone was seen a few times. The genes are TRBV7-8 and TRBJ1-5, with a possible D match to TRBD1 (5 bases). The CDR3 length is 15 residues. Germline values: CDR1 SGHVS, CDR2 FQNEAQ. V dropped 4 bases and J dropped 7 bases, with 17 bases sitting between them. The CDR3 bases are TGTGCCAGCAGCTCCATGGAGGCGGGGGAGCAGCCCCAGCATTTT. It translates to CASSSMEAGEQPQHF.

The rearrangement uses TRBV7-9 and TRBJ2-5; 10 nucleotides agree with TRBD2. Trimming cost V 1 base and J 5 bases; bases outside gene matches: 4. The germline gives CDR1 SEHNR, CDR2 FQNEAQ (reference sequence). The length of the CDR3 is 15 residues. The CDR3 region is CASSLGAGGPETQYF. In nucleotides, the CDR3 is TGTGCCAGCAGCTTAGGAGCGGGAGGGCCTGAGACCCAGTACTTC. The entire variable domain, with the rest obtained from reference TRBV7-9 and TRBJ2-5, is as follows: DTGVSQNPRHKITKRGQNVTFRCDPISEHNRLYWYRQTLGQGPEFLTYFQNEAQLEKSRLLSDRFSAERPKGSFSTLEIQRTEQGDSAMYLCASSLGAGGPETQYFGPGTRLLVL.

J is TRBJ2-6 and V is TRBV7-2; maybe TRBD1 (6 bases). Trimming took 5 bases from V and 4 from J, leaving 9 bases between them. CDR3 size: 14 residues. Germline V CDR1 and CDR2: SGHTA, FQGNSA. CDR3 bases: TGTGCCAGCAGCCCAACAGGGGGGGCCAACGTCCTGACTTTC. Residues: CASSPTGGANVLTF.

This clone was recorded a few times. The chain employs TRBV11-2 and TRBJ2-7; no reliable D call. This CDR3 comprises 11 residues. V was cut by 5 bases and J by 2 bases, with 4 bases left in between. CDR1 SGHAT and CDR2 FQNNGV come from the germline V gene. CDR3 nucleotide sequence: TGTGCCAGCAGCCCTGCCTACGAGCAGTACTTC. It encodes CASSPAYEQYF.

V gene TRBV7-3 combines with J gene TRBJ2-7; 8 nucleotides line up with TRBD2. This CDR3 region has 14 residues. V lost 5 bases to trimming and J lost 3 bases; unmatched junction nucleotides: 6. Germline assignment: CDR1 SGHTA and CDR2 FQGTGA. This chain's CDR3 is CASSPGAGDYEQYF. For the CDR3, the DNA is TGTGCCAGCAGCCCAGGAGCGGGAGACTACGAGCAGTACTTC.

The J gene is TRBJ2-6, the V gene TRBV18, with D unresolved. V lost 6 bases, J lost 2 bases, and 8 bases lay in between. The germline V gene has CDR1 KGHSH and CDR2 LQKENI. The CDR3 is made up of 14 amino acids. The CDR3 sequence is CASSSQAGANVLTF. The DNA of the CDR3 is TGTGCCAGCTCCTCGCAGGCTGGGGCCAACGTCCTGACTTTC.

The gene calls are TRBV10-3 and TRBJ2-5; possibly TRBD2 for D (6 bases). This CDR3 is built from 11 residues. V lost 10 bases and J 2 bases, leaving 8 bases between the germline ends. The germline V gene has CDR1 ENHRY and CDR2 SYGVKD. The CDR3 DNA is TGTGCCACCGGAGGGCAAGAGACCCAGTACTTC. This encodes CATGGQETQYF.

V usage is TRBV27 and J usage is TRBJ2-7; 11 bases match TRBD2. Germline CDR1 reads MNHEY; CDR2 reads SMNVEV (reference sequence). This CDR3 is built from 16 residues. With V trimmed by 5 bases and J by 1 base, 7 bases remained unmatched. This CDR3 reads CASSPRGTSGSYEQYF. The CDR3 DNA sequence: TGTGCCAGCAGTCCACGCGGGACTAGCGGTTCCTACGAGCAGTACTTC.